This T cell receptor (beta chain) comes out of a study of blood T cell repertoires in COVID-19. Overall study context: T cells, B-cell-depleted T cells, or PBMCs provided the cDNA or gDNA that served as material.

The CDR3 has 17 residues. Trimming shortened V by 2 bases and J by 0 bases, and 14 bases separated the two germline ends. Germline CDR1 reads LGHNA; CDR2 reads YSLEER. Sequenced by immunoSEQ multiplex PCR; TCRdb stores in-frame clones only, minus some. The sample lists tens of thousands of clones, 89% occurring once. V is TRBV4-3 and J is TRBJ1-3; D may be TRBD1 (5 bases). Sequenced sample: peripheral blood. This TCR was sampled from a man aged 45-65 years with active COVID-19. The CDR3 reads CASSQSRATFSGNTIYF. CDR3 coding DNA: TGCGCCAGCAGCCAATCCAGGGCGACCTTCTCTGGAAACACCATATATTTT.